This T cell receptor (beta chain) comes out of a study of blood T cell repertoires in COVID-19. Study information: Italy, Spain and the United States were the sources of the convalescent and acute COVID-19 samples.

This CDR3 comprises 20 residues. V lost 0 bases and J lost 4; bases outside the gene matches: 17. Germline loops: CDR1 SGHAT, CDR2 FQNNGV. Clones were read by immunoSEQ multiplex PCR, and TCRdb kept only the in-frame ones, dropping some. The repertoire has 200,000 to 250,000 clones, about 84% of them found once; the top ten carry roughly 7%. What was sequenced was peripheral blood. The chain has TRBV11-2 and TRBJ2-3; the match to TRBD2 covers 9 bases. The receptor comes from a woman of 80 years or more with COVID-19, enrolled during active disease. CDR3 DNA: TGTGCCAGCAGCTTAGACCCCGGGCAGCGGGGGGTGGAGAGGCCAGATACGCAGTATTTT. It translates to CASSLDPGQRGVERPDTQYF. Full variable domain (rest looked up from reference TRBV11-2 and TRBJ2-3): EAGVAQSPRYKIIEKRQSVAFWCNPISGHATLYWYQQILGQGPKLLIQFQNNGVVDDSQLPKDRFSAERLKGVDSTLKIQPAKLEDSAVYLCASSLDPGQRGVERPDTQYFGPGTRLTVL.